The next 10 T cell receptor beta chains were all read from a single sample in a study of CD4 T cells in relation to SARS-CoV-2 and coronaviruses. Unexposed donor CD4+ T cells date from about 2011-2018, before the COVID-19 pandemic. Sequenced by immunoSEQ multiplex PCR; TCRdb stores in-frame clones only, minus some. The table shows 65,000 or so clones, with approximately 94% occurring only once. The sample comprised naive CD4+ T cells from PBMCs. As for subset: naive CD4+ T cells isolated by negative enrichment. Every receptor here comes from a human donor in good health.

The CDR3 sequence: CASSQDPINTDTQYF. The DNA for the CDR3 is TGTGCCAGCAGCCAAGATCCGATAAACACAGATACGCAGTATTTT. V is TRBV4-2 and J is TRBJ2-3; D gene ambiguous. Between the trimmed V and J ends, which lost 0 bases and 2 bases, there was a span of 9 bases. Germline values: CDR1 LGHNA, CDR2 YNFKEQ. This CDR3 comprises 15 residues.

This clone occurred once. This chain links TRBV2 with TRBJ2-2; 7 nucleotides line up with TRBD2. CDR1 SNHLY and CDR2 FYNNEI come from the germline V gene. The CDR3 has 14 residues. V was clipped by 4 bases and J by 7 bases; unmatched bases: 6. CDR3: CASSAGGSLGELFF. CDR3 DNA: TGTGCCAGCAGTGCTGGCGGGAGCCTCGGGGAGCTGTTTTTT. The variable domain in full, completed from reference TRBV2 and TRBJ2-2, reads EPEVTQTPSHQVTQMGQEVILRCVPISNHLYFYWYRQILGQKVEFLVSFYNNEISEKSEIFDDQFSVERPDGSNFTLKIRSTKLEDSAMYFCASSAGGSLGELFFGEGSRLTVL.

This chain joins TRBV7-3 and TRBJ2-2, with D unclear. CDR3 length: 13 residues. Trimming removed 5 bases at V and 4 bases at J, with 8 bases between. Germline V lookup: CDR1 SGHTA, CDR2 FQGTGA. The CDR3 DNA follows: TGTGCCAGCAGCCCGGCAATCACCGGGGAGCTGTTTTTT. Its protein product is CASSPAITGELFF.

The chain joins TRBV12-2 to TRBJ2-1. TRBV12-2 is listed as a pseudogene. The CDR3 totals 15 residues. The CDR3 sequence is CASRLRRTSYNEQFF. DNA of the CDR3: TGTGCAAGTCGCTTACGCCGGACCTCCTACAATGAGCAGTTCTTC.

The V gene is TRBV3-1 (or the pseudogene TRBV3-2), the J gene TRBJ2-1; TRBD2 agrees at 12 bases. Germline V lookup: CDR1 LGHDT, CDR2 YNNKEL (reference sequence). The V gene end was trimmed by 3 bases and the J gene end by 9 bases; junction bases not matched to a gene: 6. CDR3 length equals 15 residues. DNA for the CDR3: TGTGCCAGCAGCCAGGGGGGACTAGCGGGCGGTGAGCAGTTCTTC. Its protein product is CASSQGGLAGGEQFF.

V and J are TRBV19 and TRBJ2-1; TRBD2 matches at 11 bases. The CDR3 is 15 residues long. CDR1 LNHDA and CDR2 SQIVND come from the germline V gene (reference sequence). Unmatched junction bases numbered 9, after V lost 7 bases and J lost 7 bases. CDR3 in amino acids: CASTSLAGDRNEQFF. The CDR3 nucleotides read TGTGCCAGTACCTCACTAGCGGGAGATCGGAATGAGCAGTTCTTC.

The chain uses TRBV29-1 and TRBJ2-3; 7 bases are shared with TRBD2. This CDR3 has 15 amino acids. V was pared by 3 bases and J by 2 bases, with 8 bases of the junction left unmatched. Per germline, CDR1 SQVTM and CDR2 ANQGSEA. CDR3 coding DNA: TGCAGCGTTGATGTTGCGGGAGCCCCCACAGATACGCAGTATTTT. It translates to CSVDVAGAPTDTQYF.

This clone was seen more than once but under ten times. The chain recombines TRBV28 with TRBJ1-2; D is undetermined. The CDR3 is made up of 11 amino acids. Germline loops: CDR1 MDHEN, CDR2 SYDVKM. V lost 4 bases and J lost 5, with 5 bases in between. CDR3 protein: CASSSIYGYTF. CDR3 nucleotide sequence: TGTGCCAGCAGTTCAATTTATGGCTACACCTTC.

This chain links TRBV2 with TRBJ2-3; 8 nucleotides agree with TRBD2. The CDR3 sequence is 13 residues long. Germline CDR1 is SNHLY and CDR2 is FYNNEI. Trimming cost V 8 bases and J 6 bases; bases outside gene matches: 7. The CDR3 DNA is TGTGCCAGCTTAGGCGGGGGGAGGGATACGCAGTATTTT. This sequence encodes CASLGGGRDTQYF. The full variable domain, rest sourced from reference TRBV2 and TRBJ2-3, is EPEVTQTPSHQVTQMGQEVILRCVPISNHLYFYWYRQILGQKVEFLVSFYNNEISEKSEIFDDQFSVERPDGSNFTLKIRSTKLEDSAMYFCASLGGGRDTQYFGPGTRLTVL.

V usage is TRBV2 and J usage is TRBJ2-1; D remains unclear. The CDR3 is made up of 14 amino acids. Looked up from germline, CDR1 is SNHLY and CDR2 is FYNNEI. Trimming took off 1 base at V and 10 bases at J, with 14 bases between the two ends. CDR3 amino acids: CASSEGGSHGEQFF. The CDR3 nucleotides are TGTGCCAGCAGTGAAGGTGGGTCGCATGGGGAGCAGTTCTTC.